Listed here are 8 T cell receptor beta chains from one sample, sequenced in a study of cytomegalovirus exposure and HLA in healthy donors. The study ran its PCR with 60 Vbeta and 13 Jbeta primers. This table comes from immunoSEQ multiplex PCR, and its TCRdb copy is limited to in-frame clones, with some not included. The table lists around 93,000 clones, nearly 80% of them singletons. The specimen was PBMCs. Receptor source: a woman aged 40 to 49 in good health and CMV-seronegative.

This rearrangement joins TRBV6-5 to TRBJ1-1; weak D call: TRBD1 (6 bases). Trimming removed 0 bases from V and 0 bases from J, with 8 bases in between. The CDR3 contains 15 residues. Germline loops: CDR1 MNHEY, CDR2 SVGAGI. CDR3 nucleotides: TGTGCCAGCAGTTACTCGACAGGTATGAACACTGAAGCTTTCTTT. This gives the protein CASSYSTGMNTEAFF.

This clone showed up just once. The chain carries TRBV6-4 and TRBJ1-2, with 8 bases lining up with TRBD1. Looked up from germline, CDR1 is MRHNA and CDR2 is SNTAGT. CDR3 length equals 14 residues. V was pared by 5 bases and J by 7 bases, with 9 bases of the junction left unmatched. CDR3 nucleotides: TGTGCCAGCAGTCCTAAATCAGGGGGCTCTGGCTACACCTTC. Protein product: CASSPKSGGSGYTF.

The chain uses TRBV10-2 and TRBJ2-5, with D perhaps matching TRBD1 (5 bases). The V gene's germline CDR1 is WSHSY and CDR2 SAAADI. Trimming removed 4 bases from V and 2 bases from J, with 5 bases in between. The length of the CDR3 is 12 residues. The CDR3 here is CASSGTQETQYF. The CDR3 DNA follows: TGCGCCAGCAGTGGGACACAAGAGACCCAGTACTTC.

This chain uses TRBV11-3 with TRBJ2-7, with 11 bases fitting TRBD2. Germline V lookup: CDR1 SGHNT, CDR2 YENEEA. With V trimmed by 1 base and J by 2 bases, 10 bases remained unmatched. The CDR3 extends over 18 amino acids. In DNA form, the CDR3 reads TGTGCCAGCAGCTTAGTAGCGCTCGGGACTAGCGGAGCCTACGAGCAGTACTTC. The encoded protein is CASSLVALGTSGAYEQYF.

The CDR3 DNA is TGCGCCAGCAGCTTAACAGGACAGGGGGGTAATTCACCCCTCCACTTT. It translates to CASSLTGQGGNSPLHF. V usage is TRBV5-1 and J usage is TRBJ1-6, with 10 bases matching TRBD1. The CDR3 covers 16 residues. From germline, CDR1 is SGHRS and CDR2 YFSETQ. The V segment lost 2 bases and the J segment 6 bases; nucleotides outside the gene matches: 5.

The rearrangement uses TRBV19 and TRBJ1-4, with D tentatively TRBD1 (5 bases). CDR1 and CDR2 (germline): LNHDA, SQIVND (reference sequence). The CDR3 length is 16 residues. V lost 5 bases to trimming and J lost 0 bases, with 13 bases between them. CDR3 region: CASSPFRGTTNEKLFF. The CDR3, as DNA: TGTGCCAGTAGTCCCTTCCGGGGGACAACTAATGAAAAACTGTTTTTT.

The chain combines TRBV6-6 with TRBJ1-2; D unresolved. Germline V gene sequence: CDR1 MNHNY, CDR2 SVGAGI (reference sequence). V was clipped by 0 bases and J by 7 bases, with 9 bases between them. The CDR3 consists of 13 residues. Written as DNA, the CDR3 is TGTGCCAGCAGTTACTCGGGCTCGAGTGGCTACACCTTC. Residues: CASSYSGSSGYTF.

This clone appeared a few times. The genes are TRBV6-1 and TRBJ2-7, with 11 bases lining up with TRBD2. Trimming took 4 bases from V and 2 from J; bases not matched to a gene: 4. The length of the CDR3 is 15 residues. Germline assignment: CDR1 MNHNS and CDR2 SASEGT. CDR3 nucleotide sequence: TGTGCCAGCAGTGGCGGACTAGCGGGTACCTACGAGCAGTACTTC. Its protein is CASSGGLAGTYEQYF.